This TCR beta chain was recovered during a study of PD-L1 blockade in urothelial cancer. Across the whole study: Blood analysis took place 3 weeks (second dose) and 6 weeks after treatment start.

Germline V gives CDR1 LNHNV, CDR2 YYDKDF (reference sequence). The CDR3 contains 15 residues. The V gene end was trimmed by 0 bases and the J gene end by 9 bases; junction bases not matched to a gene: 8. Each PCR reaction had synthetic TCR analog templates spiked into it. Using immunoSEQ multiplex PCR, the repertoire was profiled, and TCRdb retains in-frame clones only, with some absent. The profile shows tens of thousands of clones, about 87% of them singletons. The chain has TRBV15 and TRBJ2-1, with 7 bases matching TRBD1. This receptor was obtained from a man aged 40-50 years with urothelial cancer. The input for sequencing was PBMCs, taken around atezolizumab (anti-PD-L1) treatment. The CDR3 sequence: CATSRETGIRGEQFF. The CDR3 DNA sequence: TGTGCCACCAGCAGAGAGACAGGGATAAGGGGTGAGCAGTTCTTC.